This T cell receptor beta chain was captured by sequencing in a study of OX40 agonist ivuxolimab in advanced cancers. As for the study in general: Enrolled patients in dose escalation had cancers that were hepatocellular carcinoma, melanoma, renal cell or head and neck cancer. Broader study findings: Some patients without response likewise showed low normalized clonal expansion.

About this clone: Its target is not known.

This table comes from immunoSEQ multiplex PCR, and its TCRdb copy is limited to in-frame clones, with some not included. The sample comprises approximately 74,000 clones, over 75% of which are singletons, and around 0.5% rests with the top ten. The CDR3 sequence is 17 residues long. Trimming removed 1 base from V and 0 bases from J, with 16 bases in between. CDR1 is SGHKS, CDR2 YYEKEE, per germline (reference sequence). The sequence came from an adult with an advanced solid tumor such as melanoma, head and neck, liver or kidney cancer. The starting material was CD4+ or CD8+ T cells sorted from blood, obtained in a trial of the OX40 agonist ivuxolimab. The chain is built from TRBV5-5 and TRBJ1-1; unclear D gene. CDR3 region: CASSLWVGRFMNTEAFF. CDR3 nucleotide sequence: TGTGCCAGCAGCTTGTGGGTAGGGCGATTCATGAACACTGAAGCTTTCTTT. Filled out from reference TRBV5-5 and TRBJ1-1, the complete variable domain reads DAGVTQSPTHLIKTRGQQVTLRCSPISGHKSVSWYQQVLGQGPQFIFQYYEKEERGRGNFPDRFSARQFPNYSSELNVNALLLGDSALYLCASSLWVGRFMNTEAFFGQGTRLTVV.